The 22 T cell receptor beta chains below come from one sample, sequenced in a study of CD8 T cells in ankylosing spondylitis (dated by TCRdb to 2016 to 2017). Beyond this particular receptor, the publication reports: A TCR beta motif made up of about eight highly homologous amino acid variants appeared to be characteristic of blood from ankylosing spondylitis patients.

Libraries were made using 5' RACE. Sequencing was carried out with an Illumina HiSeq 2500. The raw public data were reprocessed by TCRdb itself: fastp quality trimming at Q25, MiXCR clonotype calling, in-frame beta chains only. Identical CDR3 proteins give one entry, which carries the most common genes and DNA. In all, the sample holds 700,000 to 850,000 distinct CDR3 sequences, and roughly 10% of those were seen once. The ten largest clones capture around 0.51% of the sample. Which antigens these TCRs recognize remains unknown. The sample comprised blood, either unsorted or a sorted T cell fraction (not recorded which). These TCRs come from a male donor with ankylosing spondylitis.

The V and J genes are TRBV6-5 and TRBJ1-3, with D maybe TRBD1 (6 bases). Germline assignment: CDR1 MNHEY and CDR2 SVGAGI. V gave up 2 bases and J gave up 4 bases, with 12 bases separating them. This CDR3 is 15 amino acids long. The CDR3 nucleotides read TGTGCCAGCAGTTACAAGGGACACACCGGAAACACCATATATTTT. It yields the protein CASSYKGHTGNTIYF.

At least ten counts were recorded for this clonotype. This chain's CDR3 is CASSTRGIETQYF. CDR3 nucleotide sequence: TGTGCCAGCAGCACCAGGGGGATTGAGACCCAGTACTTC. V gene TRBV7-2 combines with J gene TRBJ2-5, with TRBD1 matching over 7 bases. J lost 5 bases, V lost 5 bases, and 5 bases had no gene match. Germline values: CDR1 SGHTA, CDR2 FQGNSA. The CDR3 has 13 residues.

This clonotype was observed a few times. The chain recombines TRBV9 with TRBJ2-3, with D maybe TRBD2 (5 bases). With 0 bases removed from V and 0 bases from J, the gap between germline ends came to 11 bases. The CDR3 contains 16 residues. CDR1 is SGDLS, CDR2 YYNGEE, per germline. CDR3: CASSVGIALSTDTQYF. The DNA for the CDR3 is TGTGCCAGCAGCGTAGGGATAGCGCTCAGCACAGATACGCAGTATTTT.

The gene calls are TRBV5-1 and TRBJ1-5, with D tentatively TRBD1 (6 bases). The CDR3 length is 16 residues. With 2 bases removed from V and 5 bases from J, the gap between germline ends came to 17 bases. CDR1 is SGHRS, CDR2 YFSETQ, per germline. The CDR3 nucleotides read TGCGCCAGCAGCTTCGACGGGGGACATGGGGATCAGCCCCAGCATTTT. Residues: CASSFDGGHGDQPQHF.

This clonotype was recorded at least ten times. This chain joins TRBV7-2 and TRBJ1-5; TRBD1 is a possible D gene (5 bases). Germline assignment: CDR1 SGHTA and CDR2 FQGNSA. Trimming left V 0 bases short and J 2 bases short, with 11 bases between. The CDR3 runs 16 residues. DNA for the CDR3: TGTGCCAGCAGCTTAGCGGGGGGTTGGGGCAATCAGCCCCAGCATTTT. The encoded protein is CASSLAGGWGNQPQHF.

The chain combines TRBV7-2 with TRBJ2-2; D not resolved. Germline-derived CDR1 and CDR2 are SGHTA and FQGNSA. Trimming removed 5 bases from V and 6 bases from J, with 16 bases in between. The CDR3 extends over 15 amino acids. This chain's CDR3 is CASSPAPLVSGELFF. The CDR3 nucleotides are TGTGCCAGCAGCCCCGCTCCCCTAGTCTCCGGGGAGCTGTTTTTT.

Only a few counts were recorded for this clonotype. The CDR3 bases are TGTGCCACCAGTGACCAGACATACGACAATGAGCAGTTCTTC. Its protein product is CATSDQTYDNEQFF. The rearrangement joins TRBV24-1 to TRBJ2-1; D is unresolved. Between the trimmed V and J ends, which lost 4 bases and 5 bases, there was a span of 11 bases. The CDR3 is 14 residues long. From germline, CDR1 is KGHDR and CDR2 SFDVKD.

This clonotype was detected only a few times. The V call is TRBV20-1, the J call TRBJ2-7; maybe TRBD1 (6 bases). The CDR3 length is 12 residues. The germline V and J ends were trimmed by 8 bases and 3 bases, with 14 bases remaining between them. Looked up from germline, CDR1 is DFQATT and CDR2 is SNEGSKA (reference sequence). CDR3 bases: TGCAGTACCGGGACACTTATCTACGAGCAGTACTTC. Amino acids: CSTGTLIYEQYF.

This clonotype has a count of ten or more. The chain recombines TRBV29-1 with TRBJ2-3, with 7 positions matching TRBD1. This CDR3 is built from 12 residues. The J segment lost 4 bases and the V segment lost 7 bases, leaving 5 bases of the junction unmatched. Germline CDR1 SQVTM, CDR2 ANQGSEA. The CDR3 is CSAGTASDTQYF. The CDR3 DNA follows: TGCAGCGCCGGGACAGCCTCAGATACGCAGTATTTT.

In its sample, this clonotype was seen a few times. The chain links TRBV20-1 to TRBJ2-7; TRBD2 might be the D (6 bases). From germline, CDR1 is DFQATT and CDR2 SNEGSKA (reference sequence). Trimming stripped 4 bases from V and 0 bases from J, with 13 bases between. This CDR3 is 14 amino acids long. The CDR3 region has the DNA TGCAGTGCTACGGTTCTGGGGGGCTCCTACGAGCAGTACTTC. This gives the protein CSATVLGGSYEQYF.

This clonotype was seen once. The rearrangement joins TRBV7-9 to TRBJ2-6, with no clear D. Germline-derived CDR1 and CDR2 are SEHNR and FQNEAQ (reference sequence). The ends were cut back, 1 base at V and 3 bases at J, with 7 bases in the middle. The CDR3 has 15 amino acids. CDR3 sequence: CASSLGNYGANVLTF. For the CDR3, the DNA is TGTGCCAGCAGCTTAGGAAACTATGGGGCCAACGTCCTGACTTTC.

This clonotype was detected only a few times. V and J are TRBV29-1 and TRBJ1-1; no definite D call. The CDR3 runs 13 residues. From germline, CDR1 is SQVTM and CDR2 ANQGSEA. Trimming pared 7 bases from V and 1 base from J, leaving 13 bases between. CDR3 sequence reads: CSAGLLPNTEAFF. The CDR3 DNA is TGCAGCGCCGGACTCTTGCCGAACACTGAAGCTTTCTTT.

This clonotype was counted ten times or more. J is TRBJ2-4 and V is TRBV11-3, with D tentatively TRBD1 or TRBD2 (7 bases each). The CDR3 length is 18 residues. In germline, CDR1 is SGHNT, CDR2 YENEEA. The V end was cut by 5 bases, the J end by 7 bases, with 27 bases between. The CDR3 loop is CASSLAPWGGDRENIQYF. The CDR3, as DNA: TGTGCCAGCAGCCTCGCCCCCTGGGGGGGTGACAGGGAGAACATTCAGTACTTC.

This clonotype was detected only a few times. The rearrangement uses TRBV5-1 and TRBJ2-2; 12 positions agree with TRBD2. Germline V gives CDR1 SGHRS, CDR2 YFSETQ. J lost 6 bases, V lost 4 bases, and 4 bases had no gene match. This CDR3 spans 15 amino acids. CDR3 residues: CASSRTSGTPGELFF. The CDR3 DNA is TGCGCCAGCAGCCGGACTAGCGGGACTCCCGGGGAGCTGTTTTTT.

This clonotype occurred a few times. J is TRBJ2-6 and V is TRBV6-1; perhaps TRBD1 as D (6 bases). The CDR3 is made up of 14 amino acids. Germline assignment: CDR1 MNHNS and CDR2 SASEGT. Between the trimmed V and J ends, which lost 7 bases and 4 bases, there was a span of 11 bases. The CDR3 DNA follows: TGTGCCAGCACTGGGGGCGCGGGGGCCAACGTCCTGACTTTC. Amino acid sequence: CASTGGAGANVLTF.

This clonotype was detected a few times. The chain has TRBV15 and TRBJ2-1, with 8 bases aligning to TRBD2. V gave up 1 base and J gave up 2 bases; unmatched junction bases: 7. CDR1 is LNHNV, CDR2 YYDKDF, per germline (reference sequence). CDR3 size: 17 residues. The CDR3 region is CATSRVGGGRTYNEQFF. The CDR3 coding sequence is TGTGCCACCAGCAGAGTTGGGGGCGGGAGGACCTACAATGAGCAGTTCTTC.

V is TRBV5-1 and J is TRBJ1-2; perhaps TRBD1 as D (6 bases). The germline gives CDR1 SGHRS, CDR2 YFSETQ. The ends were cut back, 4 bases at V and 6 bases at J, with 13 bases in the middle. This CDR3 region has 13 residues. The CDR3, as DNA: TGCGCCAGCAGCCGGGCAGGGGTGGATGGCTACACCTTC. Protein: CASSRAGVDGYTF.

The chain uses TRBV10-2 and TRBJ2-3; weak D call: TRBD2 (5 bases). V lost 8 bases, J lost 7 bases, and 16 bases lay in between. Germline loops: CDR1 WSHSY, CDR2 SAAADI. The CDR3 is made up of 13 amino acids. This chain's CDR3 is CASGRTSWNTQYF. The CDR3 DNA reads TGCGCCAGCGGCCGGACTTCTTGGAATACGCAGTATTTT.

The rearrangement joins TRBV20-1 to TRBJ2-5, with 7 nucleotides matching TRBD2. Germline assignment: CDR1 DFQATT and CDR2 SNEGSKA (reference sequence). CDR3 length: 14 amino acids. J gave up 4 bases and V 3 bases, and 8 bases lay outside the gene matches. CDR3 DNA sequence: TGCAGTGCTAGTGGGGAGGGCTCAGGAGAGACCCAGTACTTC. Translating gives CSASGEGSGETQYF.

The rearrangement joins TRBV5-1 to TRBJ2-1; 11 bases fit TRBD1. Per the germline V gene, CDR1 is SGHRS and CDR2 is YFSETQ. Trimming at V came to 4 bases and at J to 7 bases, leaving 7 bases not matched to a gene. The CDR3 length is 15 residues. In nucleotides, the CDR3 is TGCGCCAGCAGCCCAGGACAGGGGGCGCGGAATGAGCAGTTCTTC. It encodes CASSPGQGARNEQFF.

The chain combines TRBV20-1 with TRBJ1-1; no reliable D call. V was pared by 6 bases and J by 0 bases, with 11 bases between. The CDR3 runs to 13 residues. The germline V gene has CDR1 DFQATT and CDR2 SNEGSKA (reference sequence). In DNA, the CDR3 is TGCAGTGCCCTTCCCGACTTGAACACTGAAGCTTTCTTT. Protein: CSALPDLNTEAFF.

This clonotype has a count of ten or more. V is TRBV5-1 and J is TRBJ1-1; D is unresolved. V gave up 6 bases and J gave up 3 bases, with 12 bases separating them. Per germline, CDR1 SGHRS and CDR2 YFSETQ. This CDR3 is 13 amino acids long. The CDR3 nucleotides are TGCGCCAGCAAGAGGGAAGTGGACACTGAAGCTTTCTTT. Its translation: CASKREVDTEAFF. Using reference TRBV5-1 and TRBJ1-1 for the parts outside the CDR3, the full variable domain is KAGVTQTPRYLIKTRGQQVTLSCSPISGHRSVSWYQQTPGQGLQFLFEYFSETQRNKGNFPGRFSGRQFSNSRSEMNVSTLELGDSALYLCASKREVDTEAFFGQGTRLTVV.